This T cell receptor beta chain was identified during a study of immune evolution from preneoplasia to lung adenocarcinoma. Germline assignment: CDR1 SGDLS and CDR2 YYNGEE. The ends were cut back, 0 bases at V and 2 bases at J, with 12 bases in the middle. The CDR3 sequence is 16 residues long. TCRdb keeps only in-frame clones here, not all; method: immunoSEQ multiplex PCR. The table includes around 5,700 clones, 65% to 85% detected once. The study's findings and limits: Later-stage lesions appeared to have more T cells, more diversity, less clonality.

About this clone itself: The antigen remains unidentified.

The sample was FFPE adjacent normal lung tissue. The chain has TRBV9 and TRBJ2-1; D may be TRBD2 (6 bases). This receptor was taken from a donor older than 65 with lung adenocarcinoma. CDR3 loop: CASSVAGSDAYNEQFF. The CDR3 DNA follows: TGTGCCAGCAGCGTAGCCGGGAGTGACGCCTACAATGAGCAGTTCTTC.